The 29 T cell receptor beta chains reported below all come from one sample, sequenced in a study of cytomegalovirus exposure and HLA in healthy donors. Profiling relied on immunoSEQ multiplex PCR, and the TCRdb table lists in-frame clones only, not all of them. The sample consists of tens of thousands of clones, 95% to 98% of them appearing once. Sequencing was done on a sample of PBMCs. These receptors all come from a man aged 18 to 30 in good health and CMV-seronegative.

The chain has TRBV4-1 and TRBJ2-3; the D gene is possibly TRBD1 (5 bases). CDR3 length: 15 residues. Germline V CDR1 and CDR2: MGHRA, YSYEKL. V lost 1 base, J lost 4 bases, and 12 bases lay in between. The CDR3 region has the DNA TGCGCCAGCAGCCAAGTTCTAGGGGTGGCAGATACGCAGTATTTT. This translates into CASSQVLGVADTQYF.

The rearrangement joins TRBV4-2 to TRBJ2-5; 9 bases match TRBD2. In germline, CDR1 is LGHNA, CDR2 YNFKEQ. V gave up 0 bases and J gave up 4 bases; unmatched junction bases: 3. CDR3 length: 15 residues. The CDR3 DNA reads TGTGCCAGCAGCCAAGATGTTAGCGGGGGAGAGACCCAGTACTTC. Residues: CASSQDVSGGETQYF.

The chain joins TRBV27 to TRBJ2-1, with D perhaps matching TRBD1 (5 bases). Germline lookup yields CDR1 MNHEY and CDR2 SMNVEV (reference sequence). V gave up 5 bases and J gave up 7 bases, with 15 bases separating them. CDR3 length: 14 amino acids. CDR3 in DNA: TGTGCCAGCAGTACCATAGACAGCTCTAATGAGCAGTTCTTC. The encoded protein is CASSTIDSSNEQFF.

The genes are TRBV4-1 and TRBJ2-3, with a tentative D call TRBD1 (6 bases). CDR1 is MGHRA and CDR2 is YSYEKL in the germline V gene. Trimming pared 0 bases from V and 7 bases from J, leaving 20 bases between. There are 17 residues in the CDR3. In nucleotides, the CDR3 is TGCGCCAGCAGCCAAGACGGTCAGGGGCGCGGAGAGAATACGCAGTATTTT. Protein sequence: CASSQDGQGRGENTQYF.

This chain connects TRBV27 to TRBJ2-3; TRBD2 matches at 11 bases. This CDR3 contains 19 residues. CDR1 is MNHEY and CDR2 is SMNVEV in the germline V gene (reference sequence). The ends lost 5 bases at V and 2 bases at J; junction bases unmatched: 15. CDR3: CASSRTRIAGGLNTDTQYF. CDR3 coding DNA: TGTGCCAGCAGTCGCACCCGGATAGCGGGAGGGCTAAACACAGATACGCAGTATTTT.

The chain links TRBV6-1 to TRBJ2-7; 10 bases fit TRBD1. The CDR3 loop spans 15 amino acids. The V gene end was trimmed by 7 bases and the J gene end by 0 bases; junction bases not matched to a gene: 6. Germline loops: CDR1 MNHNS, CDR2 SASEGT. The CDR3 loop reads CASTRDRGVSYEQYF. The CDR3 nucleotides read TGTGCCAGCACCCGGGACAGGGGTGTCTCCTACGAGCAGTACTTC.

This clone was picked up one time. CDR3 residues: CASSLVAGTDTQYF. The CDR3 DNA sequence: TGTGCCAGCAGCTTAGTTGCGGGCACAGATACGCAGTATTTT. The chain employs TRBV7-2 and TRBJ2-3; D gene unclear. The CDR3 sequence is 14 residues long. The V and J ends lost 1 base and 1 base respectively, with 6 bases between them. CDR1 and CDR2 (germline): SGHTA, FQGNSA.

The chain links TRBV5-1 to TRBJ1-1; perhaps TRBD1 as D (6 bases). V was pared by 4 bases and J by 4 bases, with 11 bases between. This CDR3 has 13 residues. The germline gives CDR1 SGHRS, CDR2 YFSETQ. The CDR3 sequence is CASSQGQFTEAFF. The CDR3 DNA reads as TGCGCCAGCAGCCAAGGACAGTTCACTGAAGCTTTCTTT.

The table lists this clone with a count of one. The chain is built from TRBV27 and TRBJ2-7; 7 bases are shared with TRBD1. This CDR3 is built from 13 residues. CDR1 MNHEY and CDR2 SMNVEV come from the germline V gene (reference sequence). V shed 8 bases, J shed 2 bases, and the junction held 6 bases outside the gene matches. CDR3 loop: CASGTRGPYEQYF. The CDR3 DNA reads TGTGCCAGCGGTACTAGGGGGCCCTACGAGCAGTACTTC.

The rearrangement links TRBV11-2 to TRBJ1-2; D uncertain. The V and J ends lost 1 base and 5 bases respectively, with 11 bases between them. Germline loops: CDR1 SGHAT, CDR2 FQNNGV. This CDR3 comprises 14 residues. CDR3 residues: CASSLVVPGYGYTF. The CDR3 DNA reads as TGTGCCAGCAGCTTAGTCGTACCAGGATATGGCTACACCTTC.

This chain joins TRBV18 and TRBJ2-7, with TRBD2 identical over 7 bases. Germline trimming cut 3 bases from V and 1 base from J; bases unmatched to any gene: 6. Germline assignment: CDR1 KGHSH and CDR2 LQKENI. The CDR3 covers 15 residues. The CDR3 loop reads CASSPQPGGSYEQYF. The CDR3, as DNA: TGTGCCAGCTCACCCCAACCGGGAGGATCCTACGAGCAGTACTTC.

V is TRBV11-2 and J is TRBJ2-1, with TRBD1 matching over 7 bases. V was pared by 0 bases and J by 6 bases, with 8 bases of the junction left unmatched. This CDR3 region has 16 residues. Germline CDR1 and CDR2: SGHAT and FQNNGV. The CDR3 loop reads CASSLDGQGVFNEQFF. The CDR3 DNA reads TGTGCCAGCAGCTTAGATGGGCAGGGGGTTTTCAATGAGCAGTTCTTC.

The chain recombines TRBV27 with TRBJ2-7; 11 nucleotides agree with TRBD2. Germline lookup yields CDR1 MNHEY and CDR2 SMNVEV (reference sequence). Trimming removed 6 bases from V and 3 bases from J; junction bases left unmatched: 4. The CDR3 totals 14 residues. The CDR3 DNA reads TGTGCCAGCAGCCCCGGGACTAGCGGCTACGAGCAGTACTTC. This encodes CASSPGTSGYEQYF.

The chain joins TRBV5-1 to TRBJ1-3, with 8 bases fitting TRBD1. After removal of 3 bases from V and 1 base from J, the junction contained 3 bases not matched to a gene. Germline V gene sequence: CDR1 SGHRS, CDR2 YFSETQ. The CDR3 extends over 15 amino acids. The chain's CDR3 is CASSSGTGSGNTIYF. CDR3 nucleotides: TGCGCCAGCAGCTCCGGGACAGGTTCTGGAAACACCATATATTTT. Filled out from reference TRBV5-1 and TRBJ1-3, the complete variable domain reads KAGVTQTPRYLIKTRGQQVTLSCSPISGHRSVSWYQQTPGQGLQFLFEYFSETQRNKGNFPGRFSGRQFSNSRSEMNVSTLELGDSALYLCASSSGTGSGNTIYFGEGSWLTVV.

CDR3 DNA: TGTGCCAGCAGCTTAACAAACCAAGAGACCCAGTACTTC. It encodes CASSLTNQETQYF. The chain recombines TRBV7-9 with TRBJ2-5; D remains ambiguous. V gave up 2 bases and J gave up 0 bases, with 4 bases separating them. This CDR3 is built from 13 residues. Per the germline V gene, CDR1 is SEHNR and CDR2 is FQNEAQ (reference sequence).

The chain combines TRBV14 with TRBJ1-2; 7 positions match TRBD1. V shed 1 base and J 5 bases; nucleotides not matched to a gene: 4. This CDR3 region has 14 residues. Germline V gene data show CDR1 as SGHDN and CDR2 as FVKESK. The CDR3 is CASSQVGGLYGYTF. The CDR3 DNA is TGTGCCAGCAGCCAAGTAGGGGGCCTATATGGCTACACCTTC.

The V and J genes are TRBV11-3 and TRBJ1-4; a weak D match, TRBD1 (5 bases). CDR3 length equals 14 residues. Germline CDR1 is SGHNT and CDR2 is YENEEA. V dropped 5 bases and J dropped 7 bases, with 14 bases sitting between them. The chain's CDR3 is CASSPGGGVEKLFF. The CDR3 DNA reads as TGTGCCAGCAGCCCCGGAGGAGGGGTTGAAAAACTGTTTTTT.

The chain couples TRBV23-1 to TRBJ2-1; the D gene is possibly TRBD1 (6 bases). TRBV23-1 belongs to the ORF category, with a function that is uncertain. CDR3 length: 15 amino acids. V was shortened by 3 bases and J by 4 bases, with 13 bases between the two germline ends. This CDR3 reads CASSHNRDTYNEQFF. Here the CDR3 DNA reads TGCGCCAGCAGTCATAACCGGGACACTTACAATGAGCAGTTCTTC.

This chain joins TRBV7-9 and TRBJ1-1, with D perhaps TRBD1 (6 bases). Trimming took off 5 bases at V and 1 base at J, with 11 bases between the two ends. The germline V gene encodes CDR1 SEHNR and CDR2 FQNEAQ (reference sequence). This CDR3 comprises 14 residues. CDR3 residues: CASSPTGENTEAFF. CDR3 bases: TGTGCCAGCAGCCCGACAGGAGAGAACACTGAAGCTTTCTTT.

This sequence joins TRBV6-5 and TRBJ2-5; D perhaps matches TRBD1 (6 bases). The V gene lost 0 bases and the J gene lost 2 bases, with 10 bases spanning the gap. The CDR3 has 15 residues. Germline CDR1 is MNHEY and CDR2 is SVGAGI. The CDR3 loop is CASSYSGAEQETQYF. CDR3 in DNA: TGTGCCAGCAGTTACTCGGGGGCCGAACAAGAGACCCAGTACTTC.

The chain carries TRBV2 and TRBJ2-3; 8 bases are a match to TRBD2. This CDR3 contains 13 residues. Looked up from germline, CDR1 is SNHLY and CDR2 is FYNNEI. J was trimmed by 4 bases and V by 9 bases; bases with no gene match: 6. The CDR3 DNA reads TGTGCCAGTAGGCGGGAGGTCGCAGATACGCAGTATTTT. It translates to CASRREVADTQYF.

The chain couples TRBV19 to TRBJ2-3, with 7 bases lining up with TRBD2. This CDR3 region has 14 residues. The J segment lost 0 bases and the V segment lost 3 bases, leaving 0 bases of the junction unmatched. Germline V gives CDR1 LNHDA, CDR2 SQIVND (reference sequence). In DNA form, the CDR3 reads TGTGCCAGTAGTATTAGCGGGAGCACAGATACGCAGTATTTT. Its translation is CASSISGSTDTQYF.

This chain connects TRBV5-8 to TRBJ2-5; 7 bases line up with TRBD1. Trimming at V came to 4 bases and at J to 0 bases, leaving 3 bases not matched to a gene. Per the germline V gene, CDR1 is SGHTS and CDR2 is YDEGEE. CDR3 size: 14 residues. The CDR3 DNA sequence: TGTGCCAGCAGCCTGGGACAGCACCAAGAGACCCAGTACTTC. Its translation is CASSLGQHQETQYF.

The CDR3 loop is CASGLVFSGSSYNEQFF. CDR3 sequence (DNA): TGTGCTAGTGGTTTGGTCTTCTCGGGTAGCTCCTACAATGAGCAGTTCTTC. The chain employs TRBV12-5 and TRBJ2-1; D is undetermined. There are 17 residues in the CDR3. Germline CDR1 is LGHNT and CDR2 is FRNRAP. The V gene lost 0 bases and the J gene lost 0 bases, with 12 bases spanning the gap.

The genes are TRBV6-5 and TRBJ2-7; 8 nucleotides match TRBD2. Losses at the gene ends were 7 bases for V and 3 bases for J; bases not matched to a gene: 5. Germline assignment: CDR1 MNHEY and CDR2 SVGAGI. CDR3 length: 13 residues. CDR3 nucleotide sequence: TGTGCCAGCACCGACGGGGGGGGCTACGAGCAGTACTTC. Residues: CASTDGGGYEQYF.

The chain employs TRBV6-5 and TRBJ2-6, with D uncertain. Germline V gene data show CDR1 as MNHEY and CDR2 as SVGAGI. The CDR3 length is 14 residues. V was cut by 0 bases and J by 8 bases, with 8 bases left in between. The CDR3 region is CASSYSSGSNVLTF. The CDR3 nucleotides are TGTGCCAGCAGTTACTCGTCCGGGTCCAACGTCCTGACTTTC.

V and J are TRBV4-3 and TRBJ2-1; D is perhaps TRBD2 (5 bases). This CDR3 has 15 amino acids. Per germline, CDR1 LGHNA and CDR2 YSLEER. V lost 0 bases and J 12 bases, leaving 18 bases between the germline ends. The CDR3 DNA reads as TGCGCCAGCAGCCAAGATCGCTCAGCTACTAGGAGGCAGTTCTTC. It is translated as CASSQDRSATRRQFF.

V and J are TRBV28 and TRBJ2-3; tentatively, D is TRBD2 (6 bases). The CDR3 runs to 14 residues. The germline V gene has CDR1 MDHEN and CDR2 SYDVKM. V shed 4 bases and J shed 1 base, with 9 bases lying between them. CDR3 sequence (DNA): TGTGCCAGCAGTTCGGGACTCCGCACAGATACGCAGTATTTT. It is translated as CASSSGLRTDTQYF.

The chain combines TRBV29-1 with TRBJ2-3; 9 positions match TRBD1. Germline V CDR1 and CDR2: SQVTM, ANQGSEA. V was clipped by 4 bases and J by 0 bases; unmatched bases: 8. This CDR3 spans 16 amino acids. This CDR3 reads CSVVGVGTGSTDTQYF. The DNA of the CDR3 is TGCAGCGTTGTAGGCGTCGGGACAGGGAGCACAGATACGCAGTATTTT.